The rows below give T cell receptor beta chains drawn from one sample of a study of blood T cell repertoires in COVID-19. Repertoires were generated with immunoSEQ multiplex PCR, while TCRdb's copy carries only in-frame clones and drops some. The repertoire holds about 280,000 clones, about nine tenths seen once, with about 2.2% in the top ten. Sequencing used peripheral blood. These receptors all come from a woman in her forties or fifties who had recovered from COVID-19. CDR3s include the opening cysteine and the closing phenylalanine or tryptophan. A D gene is named only where the DNA matches it firmly. Size is stated for part of the rows, as once, few or many counts, or as a class when the clone is expanded.

>TRBJ1-4|NA|TRBV5-1|NA
TGCGCCAGCGGGCGGGACCGAAGAGAAAAACTGTTTTTT
CASGRDRREKLFF
>TRBJ1-2|NA|TRBV15|NA
TGTGCCACCAGCACAGGACAGCGCAACTATGGCTACACCTTC
CATSTGQRNYGYTF
>TRBJ1-4|NA|TRBV2|TRBD1
TGTGCCAGCAGTCTCCAGGGACAGGGCGGAAGGCTTCCTAATGAAAAACTGTTTTTT
CASSLQGQGGRLPNEKLFF
>TRBJ1-2|NA|TRBV3-1/TRBV3-2|TRBD1
TGTGCCAGCAGCATAACAGGGGGCGGATGGGGCTACACCTTC
CASSITGGGWGYTF
>TRBJ1-3|NA|TRBV24-1|NA
TGTGCCACCAGTTTACAGGGTACTGGGGGCATATATTTT
CATSLQGTGGIYF
>TRBJ2-3|once|TRBV5-1|TRBD1
TGCGCCAGCAGCCCGGGACAGGTGGCCCCAACTCGCACAGATACGCAGTATTTT
CASSPGQVAPTRTDTQYF
>TRBJ1-5|NA|TRBV2|TRBD1
TGTGCCAGCAGTGAGCAAGGGGGCAGGTTGAGTCAGCCCCAGCATTTT
CASSEQGGRLSQPQHF
>TRBJ1-2|few|TRBV2|NA
TGTGCCAGCTCCCTCTTCAGCGAAGCCACCTATGGCTACACCTTC
CASSLFSEATYGYTF
>TRBJ1-2|NA|TRBV19|TRBD1
TGTGCCAGTAGTTCGCCCCGACAGGGGGACTATGGCTACACCTTC
CASSSPRQGDYGYTF
>TRBJ1-2|NA|TRBV7-2|NA
TGTGCCAGCAGCGGGGACTTTAACTATGGCTACACCTTC
CASSGDFNYGYTF
>TRBJ1-2|NA|TRBV9|NA
TGTGCCAGCACCCGTGGGCAGGGGAACTATGGCTACACCTTC
CASTRGQGNYGYTF
>TRBJ1-2|NA|TRBV5-5|TRBD1
TGTGCCAGCCGGACAGGGGAATTGGGTGGCTACACCTTC
CASRTGELGGYTF
>TRBJ1-1|once|TRBV7-2|TRBD1
TGTGCCAGCAGCCTCGACAGGGCGAGGAACACTGAAGCTTTCTTT
CASSLDRARNTEAFF
>TRBJ1-1|NA|TRBV9|NA
TGTGCCAGCAGCCCCCTTCCGAACACTGAAGCTTTCTTT
CASSPLPNTEAFF
>TRBJ2-7|NA|TRBV29-1|NA
TGCAGCCTGAAGAGGAACAAGCAGTACTTC
CSLKRNKQYF
>TRBJ1-1|NA|TRBV19|TRBD1
TGTGCCAGTAGTATCGGGACAGGGCGACGAACGTCTGAAGCTTTCTTT
CASSIGTGRRTSEAFF
>TRBJ2-7|NA|TRBV30|TRBD2
TGTGCCTGGAGACTCGGGACTAGTCGCGAGCAGTACTTC
CAWRLGTSREQYF